Each of the 24 T cell receptor beta chains below was sequenced from the same sample in a study of shared clonotypes between healthy human individuals. Assay used: immunoSEQ multiplex PCR; TCRdb lists only in-frame clones, some missing. The sample lists more than 1,200,000 clones; approximately 98.5% were seen once. Sequenced: naive CD4+ T cells sorted from blood. Described subset: CD45RA+ positively selected. Receptor source: a young man in good health.

The J gene is TRBJ2-3, the V gene TRBV5-1; 7 positions match TRBD2. The CDR3 has 17 residues. The V gene's germline CDR1 is SGHRS and CDR2 YFSETQ. J was trimmed by 4 bases and V by 0 bases; bases with no gene match: 11. The CDR3 nucleotides read TGCGCCAGCAGCTTGGAGCGGGACCCCTTTATCCCAGATACGCAGTATTTT. It yields the protein CASSLERDPFIPDTQYF.

The chain recombines TRBV5-1 with TRBJ2-7, with a possible D match to TRBD2 (7 bases). The CDR3 sequence is 14 residues long. Trimming cost V 2 bases and J 2 bases, with 11 bases left between them. From germline, CDR1 is SGHRS and CDR2 YFSETQ. CDR3 sequence: CASSFRGGTYEQYF. The CDR3 DNA reads as TGCGCCAGCAGCTTCAGGGGAGGGACCTACGAGCAGTACTTC.

V gene TRBV5-1 combines with J gene TRBJ2-1; D might be TRBD2 (6 bases). V was pared by 7 bases and J by 4 bases, with 21 bases between. Germline assignment: CDR1 SGHRS and CDR2 YFSETQ. The length of the CDR3 is 16 residues. CDR3 residues: CASRKNMAGLYNEQFF. CDR3 in DNA: TGCGCCAGCCGAAAAAACATGGCGGGGTTATACAATGAGCAGTTCTTC.

This clone was recorded only once. V is TRBV5-4 and J is TRBJ2-2, with unresolved D. The CDR3 is made up of 13 amino acids. The germline V gene encodes CDR1 SGHNT and CDR2 YYREEE (reference sequence). The ends were cut back, 1 base at V and 9 bases at J, with 10 bases in the middle. The CDR3 DNA is TGTGCCAGCAGCTTGTCGTCCGGACGGGAGCTGTTTTTT. Its protein is CASSLSSGRELFF.

The chain links TRBV28 to TRBJ1-1; D is uncertain. Trimming removed 4 bases at V and 5 bases at J, with 8 bases between. Germline V gene data show CDR1 as MDHEN and CDR2 as SYDVKM. This CDR3 spans 12 amino acids. CDR3 bases: TGTGCCAGCAGTTACGGGATAACTGAAGCTTTCTTT. Its protein is CASSYGITEAFF. Together with reference TRBV28 and TRBJ1-1, the CDR3 gives the full variable domain: DVKVTQSSRYLVKRTGEKVFLECVQDMDHENMFWYRQDPGLGLRLIYFSYDVKMKEKGDIPEGYSVSREKKERFSLILESASTNQTSMYLCASSYGITEAFFGQGTRLTVV.

This chain joins TRBV7-7 and TRBJ1-2; unclear D gene. CDR3 size: 16 residues. Germline CDR1 and CDR2: SSHAT and FNYEAQ (reference sequence). Trimming shortened V by 1 base and J by 4 bases, and 16 bases separated the two germline ends. CDR3: CASSLVGRGHCYGYTF. CDR3 nucleotides: TGTGCCAGCAGCTTAGTTGGGCGGGGTCATTGCTATGGCTACACCTTC.

The chain is built from TRBV5-4 and TRBJ2-7, with a tentative D call TRBD1 (6 bases). This CDR3 is built from 13 residues. V lost 3 bases to trimming and J lost 2 bases, with 9 bases between them. Germline V gene data show CDR1 as SGHNT and CDR2 as YYREEE (reference sequence). Here the CDR3 reads CASSSGQTYEQYF. CDR3 sequence (DNA): TGTGCCAGCAGCTCCGGACAGACCTACGAGCAGTACTTC.

V usage is TRBV10-3 and J usage is TRBJ2-7, with D perhaps TRBD2 (6 bases). Germline loops: CDR1 ENHRY, CDR2 SYGVKD. V lost 0 bases and J 3 bases, leaving 18 bases between the germline ends. The CDR3 has 17 residues. The CDR3, as DNA: TGTGCCATCAGTGAGTCGGGTACTGTGGACGGGGGCTACGAGCAGTACTTC. It yields the protein CAISESGTVDGGYEQYF.

CDR3 loop: CATGGNTGELFF. Here the CDR3 DNA reads TGTGCCACGGGGGGGAACACCGGGGAGCTGTTTTTT. The V and J genes are TRBV19 and TRBJ2-2; 7 bases are a match to TRBD2. The trim removed 10 bases at V and 1 base at J, leaving 0 bases unmatched. The V gene's germline CDR1 is LNHDA and CDR2 SQIVND (reference sequence). This CDR3 spans 12 amino acids.

The chain links TRBV29-1 to TRBJ2-5; D uncertain. This CDR3 has 12 amino acids. Germline V gene sequence: CDR1 SQVTM, CDR2 ANQGSEA. Deletions cut 7 bases from V and 6 bases from J, with 15 bases between. The CDR3 here is CSAEPAIQTQYF. Here the CDR3 DNA reads TGCAGCGCCGAACCGGCGATACAGACCCAGTACTTC.

The chain links TRBV5-1 to TRBJ2-7; no clear D gene. V was pared by 5 bases and J by 5 bases, with 11 bases between. The CDR3 length is 12 residues. CDR1 is SGHRS and CDR2 is YFSETQ in the germline V gene. For the CDR3, the DNA is TGCGCCAGCAGTCTCCAAGCCCACGAGCAGTACTTC. It yields the protein CASSLQAHEQYF.

The chain couples TRBV18 to TRBJ1-2; 8 bases map to TRBD1. The CDR3 length is 15 residues. J gave up 5 bases and V 2 bases, and 7 bases lay outside the gene matches. CDR1 and CDR2 (germline): KGHSH, LQKENI. The CDR3 sequence is CASSPTRQGTYGYTF. The DNA of the CDR3 is TGTGCCAGCTCACCAACACGACAGGGGACTTATGGCTACACCTTC.

The CDR3, as DNA: TGTGCCAGCAGCTCAGAGGTAGCGGGAGTTCAAGAGACCCAGTACTTC. Protein sequence: CASSSEVAGVQETQYF. The chain uses TRBV5-4 and TRBJ2-5; 9 bases align to TRBD2. J lost 2 bases, V lost 3 bases, and 8 bases had no gene match. The CDR3 length is 16 residues. CDR1 SGHNT and CDR2 YYREEE come from the germline V gene (reference sequence).

The chain links TRBV18 to TRBJ2-2, with a possible D match to TRBD1 (6 bases). CDR3 size: 15 residues. Germline V gene lookup returns CDR1 KGHSH and CDR2 LQKENI. Trimming removed 6 bases from V and 6 bases from J, with 17 bases in between. CDR3 protein: CASSSTGLPSGELFF. The CDR3 nucleotides read TGTGCCAGCTCGTCCACAGGGTTACCATCCGGGGAGCTGTTTTTT. The full variable domain, in which reference TRBV18 and TRBJ2-2 provide the parts outside the CDR3, is NAGVMQNPRHLVRRRGQEARLRCSPMKGHSHVYWYRQLPEEGLKFMVYLQKENIIDESGMPKERFSAEFPKEGPSILRIQQVVRGDSAAYFCASSSTGLPSGELFFGEGSRLTVL.

The chain joins TRBV11-2 to TRBJ1-1; D gene ambiguous. Trimming stripped 2 bases from V and 6 bases from J, with 22 bases between. This CDR3 comprises 17 residues. Germline V gene sequence: CDR1 SGHAT, CDR2 FQNNGV. This CDR3 is CASSLSVGVTTMSEAFF. CDR3 nucleotide sequence: TGTGCCAGCAGCTTATCGGTTGGGGTGACCACAATGTCTGAAGCTTTCTTT.

V usage is TRBV29-1 and J usage is TRBJ1-1; D is ambiguous. From germline, CDR1 is SQVTM and CDR2 ANQGSEA. CDR3 length: 13 residues. Trimming shortened V by 6 bases and J by 2 bases, and 13 bases separated the two germline ends. The CDR3 region is CSVDRDFNTEAFF. The CDR3 coding sequence is TGCAGCGTGGACCGGGATTTCAACACTGAAGCTTTCTTT.

This clone was seen once. The genes are TRBV6-5 and TRBJ2-7, with D perhaps TRBD1 or TRBD2 (6 bases each). CDR1 and CDR2 (germline): MNHEY, SVGAGI. This CDR3 region has 14 residues. V dropped 2 bases and J dropped 3 bases, with 11 bases sitting between them. CDR3 protein: CASSYGGLVYEQYF. The DNA of the CDR3 is TGTGCCAGCAGTTACGGGGGGCTGGTCTACGAGCAGTACTTC.

The rearrangement joins TRBV5-4 to TRBJ1-4; possible D gene TRBD1, 5 bases. The germline V and J ends were trimmed by 4 bases and 8 bases, with 18 bases remaining between them. Germline CDR1 SGHNT, CDR2 YYREEE (reference sequence). The CDR3 has 15 amino acids. CDR3 amino acids: CASSAQVGAGEKLFF. In nucleotides, the CDR3 is TGTGCCAGCAGCGCCCAGGTAGGGGCGGGCGAAAAACTGTTTTTT. The full variable domain, in which reference TRBV5-4 and TRBJ1-4 provide the parts outside the CDR3, is ETGVTQSPTHLIKTRGQQVTLRCSSQSGHNTVSWYQQALGQGPQFIFQYYREEENGRGNFPPRFSGLQFPNYSSELNVNALELDDSALYLCASSAQVGAGEKLFFGSGTQLSVL.

The chain carries TRBV28 and TRBJ1-5; 10 positions agree with TRBD1. The CDR3 extends over 15 amino acids. Losses at the gene ends were 4 bases for V and 4 bases for J; bases not matched to a gene: 4. Germline lookup yields CDR1 MDHEN and CDR2 SYDVKM. The DNA of the CDR3 is TGTGCCAGCAGTTATCGGGGACAGGGGAATCAGCCCCAGCATTTT. Amino acids: CASSYRGQGNQPQHF.

The rearrangement links TRBV6-5 to TRBJ1-1; a weak D match, TRBD1 (5 bases). Trimming pared 2 bases from V and 1 base from J, leaving 8 bases between. The CDR3 loop spans 14 amino acids. Germline V gene data show CDR1 as MNHEY and CDR2 as SVGAGI. As DNA, the CDR3 is TGTGCCAGCAGTTACCCGGGACCGAACACTGAAGCTTTCTTT. Translating gives CASSYPGPNTEAFF.

The genes are TRBV28 and TRBJ1-1; TRBD1 is a possible D gene (5 bases). V was pared by 4 bases and J by 9 bases, with 12 bases between. Looked up from germline, CDR1 is MDHEN and CDR2 is SYDVKM. The CDR3 totals 12 residues. The CDR3 sequence is CASSSPGVQAFF. The CDR3 coding sequence is TGTGCCAGCAGTTCCCCGGGGGTTCAAGCTTTCTTT.

The J gene is TRBJ2-3, the V gene TRBV29-1, with TRBD1 as a possible D gene (5 bases). The CDR3 consists of 11 residues. The germline gives CDR1 SQVTM, CDR2 ANQGSEA. V was trimmed by 7 bases and J by 1 base, leaving 6 bases between them. CDR3 region: CSARGTDTQYF. In DNA form, the CDR3 reads TGCAGCGCCAGGGGCACAGATACGCAGTATTTT.

On this clone: The identical CDR3 is also encoded by other nucleotide sequences in the sample. The chain is built from TRBV7-9 and TRBJ2-6; D may match TRBD1 or TRBD2 (5 bases each). Trimming removed 0 bases from V and 2 bases from J, with 5 bases in between. Germline V CDR1 and CDR2: SEHNR, FQNEAQ (reference sequence). This CDR3 contains 15 residues. Here the CDR3 reads CASSLAGAGANVLTF. The CDR3 region has the DNA TGTGCCAGCAGCTTAGCGGGGGCTGGGGCCAACGTCCTGACTTTC.

V usage is TRBV2 and J usage is TRBJ1-5; no firm D call. CDR3 length equals 13 residues. Trimming removed 3 bases at V and 4 bases at J, with 7 bases between. In germline, CDR1 is SNHLY, CDR2 FYNNEI. Here the CDR3 DNA reads TGTGCCAGCAGTGACCAGGATAATCAGCCCCAGCATTTT. Amino acids: CASSDQDNQPQHF.